A single sample is the source of the 32 T cell receptor beta chains below, sequenced in a study of control samples from healthy donors and cancer patients. Sequenced by immunoSEQ multiplex PCR; TCRdb stores in-frame clones only, minus some. The sample lists 60,000 to 75,000 clones, more than 75% occurring once. The sample consisted of PBMCs. These TCRs come from a woman aged 50 to 60 with head and neck cancer.

The chain couples TRBV9 to TRBJ1-2; D is uncertain. In germline, CDR1 is SGDLS, CDR2 YYNGEE. The CDR3 sequence is 13 residues long. Trimming cost V 3 bases and J 0 bases, with 6 bases left between them. For the CDR3, the DNA is TGTGCCAGCAGCGCCCTCACTAACTATGGCTACACCTTC. It is translated as CASSALTNYGYTF. Together with reference TRBV9 and TRBJ1-2, the CDR3 gives the full variable domain: DSGVTQTPKHLITATGQRVTLRCSPRSGDLSVYWYQQSLDQGLQFLIQYYNGEERAKGNILERFSAQQFPDLHSELNLSSLELGDSALYFCASSALTNYGYTFGSGTRLTVV.

The chain is built from TRBV5-4 and TRBJ2-7; D may be TRBD1 (5 bases). CDR1 and CDR2 from the germline V gene are SGHNT and YYREEE (reference sequence). Trimming cost V 0 bases and J 6 bases, with 13 bases left between them. CDR3 length: 14 residues. DNA of the CDR3: TGTGCCAGCAGCTTGGAGCAGGGTGTCGGCGAGCAGTACTTC. This sequence encodes CASSLEQGVGEQYF.

The V and J genes are TRBV29-1 and TRBJ1-5; a possible D gene is TRBD1 (6 bases). Germline V gives CDR1 SQVTM, CDR2 ANQGSEA. V was cut by 6 bases and J by 4 bases, with 16 bases left in between. The CDR3 covers 14 residues. The CDR3 coding sequence is TGCAGCGTCGCCTCCGGGACAAAAAATCAGCCCCAGCATTTT. Its translation is CSVASGTKNQPQHF.

This clone was seen a few times. J is TRBJ2-1 and V is TRBV5-4; TRBD1 agrees at 9 bases. The CDR3 length is 13 residues. Germline assignment: CDR1 SGHNT and CDR2 YYREEE (reference sequence). Trimming at V came to 4 bases and at J to 9 bases, leaving 5 bases not matched to a gene. The CDR3 region has the DNA TGTGCCAGCAGCGGACAGGGGTTGGGTGAGCAGTTCTTC. Amino acid sequence: CASSGQGLGEQFF.

This chain connects TRBV5-4 to TRBJ1-2; D is unclear. The V and J ends lost 4 bases and 0 bases respectively, with 13 bases between them. The CDR3 is 15 amino acids. The germline V gene encodes CDR1 SGHNT and CDR2 YYREEE (reference sequence). The CDR3 DNA reads as TGTGCCAGCAGCCTGAAGGACGGGACTAACTATGGCTACACCTTC. It is translated as CASSLKDGTNYGYTF.

V gene TRBV18 combines with J gene TRBJ1-5; the match to TRBD1 covers 10 bases. CDR3 length: 16 amino acids. The V gene's germline CDR1 is KGHSH and CDR2 LQKENI. Trimming at V came to 5 bases and at J to 2 bases, leaving 6 bases not matched to a gene. The CDR3 sequence: CASSGLTGGGNQPQHF. The CDR3 DNA is TGTGCCAGCTCAGGCTTGACAGGGGGCGGCAATCAGCCCCAGCATTTT.

The rearrangement joins TRBV30 to TRBJ1-2; maybe TRBD1 (6 bases). The CDR3 extends over 15 amino acids. Germline V gene sequence: CDR1 GTSNPN, CDR2 SVGIG (reference sequence). V dropped 1 base and J dropped 0 bases, with 12 bases sitting between them. The CDR3 loop reads CAWSELRGANYGYTF. Here the CDR3 DNA reads TGTGCCTGGAGTGAGTTGAGGGGGGCTAACTATGGCTACACCTTC.

This chain connects TRBV7-3 to TRBJ2-3; 15 nucleotides align to TRBD2. The V segment lost 4 bases and the J segment 5 bases; nucleotides outside the gene matches: 7. The CDR3 runs to 17 residues. CDR1 is SGHTA, CDR2 FQGTGA, per germline. The CDR3 DNA reads as TGTGCCAGCAGCTCAGGACTAGCGGGGGGGATCCTAGATACGCAGTATTTT. Encoded protein: CASSSGLAGGILDTQYF. The full variable domain, completed using reference TRBV7-3 and TRBJ2-3, is GAGVSQTPSNKVTEKGKYVELRCDPISGHTALYWYRQSLGQGPEFLIYFQGTGAADDSGLPNDRFFAVRPEGSVSTLKIQRTERGDSAVYLCASSSGLAGGILDTQYFGPGTRLTVL.

This clone appeared a single time. The junction shows a germline mismatch at one end, possibly a read error. J is TRBJ2-2 and V is TRBV27, with TRBD1 identical over 7 bases. Germline CDR1 MNHEY, CDR2 SMNVEV (reference sequence). The CDR3 totals 14 residues. The CDR3 region has the DNA TGTGCCAGCAGGACAGGGCGTTCGGCCGGGAAGCTGTTTTTT. This encodes CASRTGRSAGKLFF.

The J gene is TRBJ1-1, the V gene TRBV30, with D uncertain. Looked up from germline, CDR1 is GTSNPN and CDR2 is SVGIG (reference sequence). The CDR3 runs 13 residues. V gave up 3 bases and J gave up 6 bases, with 14 bases separating them. Here the CDR3 DNA reads TGTGCCTGGAGGCCCGACATAGGGTCTGAAGCTTTCTTT. Protein product: CAWRPDIGSEAFF.

This clone showed up just once. The chain uses TRBV6-1 and TRBJ2-7; D not certain. The CDR3 totals 13 residues. Trimming stripped 0 bases from V and 2 bases from J, with 5 bases between. Germline CDR1 is MNHNS and CDR2 is SASEGT. The CDR3 bases are TGTGCCAGCAGTGAAGCGCTTCCCTACGAGCAGTACTTC. As protein: CASSEALPYEQYF.

This clone was picked up one time. The chain employs TRBV28 and TRBJ2-7; a weak D match, TRBD2 (5 bases). The CDR3 runs to 13 residues. Germline V gene data show CDR1 as MDHEN and CDR2 as SYDVKM. V was clipped by 6 bases and J by 3 bases, with 12 bases between them. The CDR3 DNA is TGTGCCAGCAGCACCGGGGTTCTCTACGAGCAGTACTTC. Protein product: CASSTGVLYEQYF. Based on the CDR3 plus reference TRBV28 and TRBJ2-7, the full variable domain is DVKVTQSSRYLVKRTGEKVFLECVQDMDHENMFWYRQDPGLGLRLIYFSYDVKMKEKGDIPEGYSVSREKKERFSLILESASTNQTSMYLCASSTGVLYEQYFGPGTRLTVT.

V and J are TRBV28 and TRBJ2-2; a weak D match, TRBD2 (5 bases). Trimming pared 5 bases from V and 7 bases from J, leaving 11 bases between. The germline V gene encodes CDR1 MDHEN and CDR2 SYDVKM. This CDR3 comprises 13 residues. The CDR3 DNA reads as TGTGCCAGCAGTCAGGACTCTCTCGGGGAGCTGTTTTTT. This codes for CASSQDSLGELFF.

The gene calls are TRBV7-9 and TRBJ2-7, with D maybe TRBD1 (6 bases). V lost 1 base, J lost 2 bases, and 9 bases lay in between. Germline loops: CDR1 SEHNR, CDR2 FQNEAQ (reference sequence). This CDR3 is built from 14 residues. CDR3 bases: TGTGCCAGCAGCTTAGGGGACATCCCCTACGAGCAGTACTTC. This gives the protein CASSLGDIPYEQYF. Full variable domain (outside the CDR3, taken from reference TRBV7-9 and TRBJ2-7): DTGVSQNPRHKITKRGQNVTFRCDPISEHNRLYWYRQTLGQGPEFLTYFQNEAQLEKSRLLSDRFSAERPKGSFSTLEIQRTEQGDSAMYLCASSLGDIPYEQYFGPGTRLTVT.

The V and J genes are TRBV19 and TRBJ1-1, with 9 bases that match TRBD1. The CDR3 loop spans 16 amino acids. From germline, CDR1 is LNHDA and CDR2 SQIVND (reference sequence). J lost 1 base, V lost 6 bases, and 9 bases had no gene match. The CDR3 DNA sequence: TGTGCCAGTAGAAATGGACAGGGGAGAGGGAACACTGAAGCTTTCTTT. This translates into CASRNGQGRGNTEAFF.

This chain joins TRBV6-5 and TRBJ2-1; D gene ambiguous. With 5 bases removed from V and 10 bases from J, the gap between germline ends came to 9 bases. CDR3 length: 11 amino acids. The germline V gene encodes CDR1 MNHEY and CDR2 SVGAGI. As DNA, the CDR3 is TGTGCCAGCAGTCAGACGGCGGAGCAGTTCTTC. Its protein is CASSQTAEQFF.

In its sample, this clone was seen once. The rearrangement joins TRBV20-1 to TRBJ2-7; TRBD2 matches at 12 bases. Trimming removed 3 bases from V and 6 bases from J; junction bases left unmatched: 15. CDR1 DFQATT and CDR2 SNEGSKA come from the germline V gene (reference sequence). The CDR3 consists of 17 residues. The CDR3 DNA reads as TGCAGTGCTAGTGCGGCTAGCGGGGGGGCACCCTATTTCGAGCAGTACTTC. This codes for CSASAASGGAPYFEQYF.

This clone appeared a single time. V and J are TRBV9 and TRBJ2-6; D gene unclear. Germline V gene lookup returns CDR1 SGDLS and CDR2 YYNGEE. This CDR3 contains 14 residues. Trimming pared 4 bases from V and 1 base from J, leaving 6 bases between. The CDR3 loop is CASSPPSGANVLTF. The CDR3 nucleotides read TGTGCCAGCAGCCCCCCTTCTGGGGCCAACGTCCTGACTTTC.

This clone was found once. The chain has TRBV11-3 and TRBJ2-2, with 7 bases that match TRBD2. Trimming removed 4 bases from V and 4 bases from J; junction bases left unmatched: 6. The germline V gene encodes CDR1 SGHNT and CDR2 YENEEA. This CDR3 contains 15 residues. CDR3 protein: CASSSGPGGTGELFF. CDR3 bases: TGTGCCAGCAGCTCCGGGCCGGGGGGCACCGGGGAGCTGTTTTTT.

This chain uses TRBV30 with TRBJ1-5, with D tentatively TRBD1 (5 bases). Trimming pared 3 bases from V and 2 bases from J, leaving 14 bases between. Looked up from germline, CDR1 is GTSNPN and CDR2 is SVGIG (reference sequence). The CDR3 is made up of 15 amino acids. CDR3 bases: TGTGCCTGGAGGCTTGGGGGTTCGGGCAATCAGCCCCAGCATTTT. Translation: CAWRLGGSGNQPQHF.

The chain employs TRBV5-1 and TRBJ1-1; D is possibly TRBD1 (5 bases). The length of the CDR3 is 14 residues. Germline V gene data show CDR1 as SGHRS and CDR2 as YFSETQ. Trimming removed 1 base at V and 1 base at J, with 8 bases between. In DNA form, the CDR3 reads TGCGCCAGCAGCTTGTTGGGGGAGAACACTGAAGCTTTCTTT. Translated, it gives CASSLLGENTEAFF.

The chain couples TRBV7-9 to TRBJ2-7; D uncertain. The CDR3 length is 14 residues. In germline, CDR1 is SEHNR, CDR2 FQNEAQ (reference sequence). V gave up 2 bases and J gave up 1 base, with 9 bases separating them. CDR3 region: CASSLLPESYEQYF. The CDR3 DNA sequence: TGTGCCAGCAGCTTATTACCAGAGTCCTACGAGCAGTACTTC.

This rearrangement joins TRBV10-3 to TRBJ2-7, with 10 bases that match TRBD1. The CDR3 is made up of 13 amino acids. Per the germline V gene, CDR1 is ENHRY and CDR2 is SYGVKD. The V segment lost 6 bases and the J segment 3 bases; nucleotides outside the gene matches: 2. For the CDR3, the DNA is TGTGCCATCAGCCGGGACAGGGGCTACGAGCAGTACTTC. The encoded protein is CAISRDRGYEQYF.

Only one count was recorded for this clone. The V and J genes are TRBV28 and TRBJ1-4; TRBD1 is a possible D gene (5 bases). Trimming left V 3 bases short and J 8 bases short, with 19 bases between. CDR1 is MDHEN, CDR2 SYDVKM, per germline. There are 16 residues in the CDR3. CDR3 sequence: CASSLALDSTIEKLFF. Here the CDR3 DNA reads TGTGCCAGCAGTTTGGCCTTAGACAGCACGATCGAAAAACTGTTTTTT.

This chain links TRBV7-8 with TRBJ1-2, with a tentative D call TRBD1 (5 bases). The germline V gene encodes CDR1 SGHVS and CDR2 FQNEAQ. The length of the CDR3 is 14 residues. Trimming removed 0 bases at V and 3 bases at J, with 8 bases between. The CDR3, as DNA: TGTGCCAGCAGCTTAGCGGGGGGTGACTATGGCTACACCTTC. Translating gives CASSLAGGDYGYTF.

This clone showed up just a few times. V is TRBV5-6 and J is TRBJ1-6; possibly TRBD1 for D (5 bases). The CDR3 totals 18 residues. CDR1 is SGHDT and CDR2 is YYEEEE in the germline V gene. V was trimmed by 1 base and J by 0 bases, leaving 14 bases between them. The DNA for the CDR3 is TGTGCCAGCAGCTTGAGTGCAGGGCCCAGCTCCTATAATTCACCCCTCCACTTT. The encoded protein is CASSLSAGPSSYNSPLHF. The full variable domain, completed using reference TRBV5-6 and TRBJ1-6, is DAGVTQSPTHLIKTRGQQVTLRCSPKSGHDTVSWYQQALGQGPQFIFQYYEEEERQRGNFPDRFSGHQFPNYSSELNVNALLLGDSALYLCASSLSAGPSSYNSPLHFGNGTRLTVT.

This clone was detected once. The gene calls are TRBV19 and TRBJ1-2; TRBD1 matches at 11 bases. Per germline, CDR1 LNHDA and CDR2 SQIVND (reference sequence). The CDR3 sequence is 15 residues long. V was pared by 4 bases and J by 8 bases, with 9 bases of the junction left unmatched. CDR3 region: CASSNPTGTGGGYTF. DNA of the CDR3: TGTGCCAGTAGTAACCCAACCGGGACAGGGGGAGGCTACACCTTC.

This chain uses TRBV6-5 with TRBJ1-1, with D maybe TRBD1 (6 bases). Germline CDR1 MNHEY, CDR2 SVGAGI. Deletions cut 4 bases from V and 1 base from J, with 13 bases between. The CDR3 contains 15 residues. CDR3 in amino acids: CASSFRTAGNTEAFF. CDR3 DNA sequence: TGTGCCAGCAGTTTTCGGACAGCAGGGAACACTGAAGCTTTCTTT.

This clone came up once. The rearrangement links TRBV6-5 to TRBJ1-2, with TRBD1 as a possible D gene (5 bases). The V end lost 1 base, the J end lost 4 bases, and 10 bases lay between the germline ends. The CDR3 is 14 amino acids. Germline-derived CDR1 and CDR2 are MNHEY and SVGAGI. The CDR3 spells CASSYYGGSYGYTF. CDR3 DNA: TGTGCCAGCAGTTACTACGGGGGGAGCTATGGCTACACCTTC.

This clone was seen just once. The chain couples TRBV7-8 to TRBJ2-5; D may be TRBD1 (5 bases). Germline CDR1 SGHVS, CDR2 FQNEAQ. The CDR3 consists of 12 residues. The V gene lost 3 bases and the J gene lost 11 bases, with 13 bases spanning the gap. CDR3 DNA sequence: TGTGCCAGCAGCTTGTACGGACAAGGACAGTACTTC. Protein product: CASSLYGQGQYF. Looking up the rest from reference TRBV7-8 and TRBJ2-5 gives the full variable domain: GAGVSQSPRYKVAKRGQDVALRCDPISGHVSLFWYQQALGQGPEFLTYFQNEAQLDKSGLPSDRFFAERPEGSVSTLKIQRTQQEDSAVYLCASSLYGQGQYFGPGTRLLVL.

V usage is TRBV19 and J usage is TRBJ2-2; D is perhaps TRBD1 (6 bases). Trimming removed 3 bases at V and 9 bases at J, with 17 bases between. The CDR3 sequence is 15 residues long. CDR1 and CDR2 from the germline V gene are LNHDA and SQIVND (reference sequence). DNA of the CDR3: TGTGCCAGTAGTATCTCCAGGGGCAGCCCTCGGGAGCTGTTTTTT. It translates to CASSISRGSPRELFF.

This chain connects TRBV6-6 to TRBJ1-2; 9 positions match TRBD1. Trimming took 7 bases from V and 7 from J; bases not matched to a gene: 10. The CDR3 is 14 amino acids. Germline V gene sequence: CDR1 MNHNY, CDR2 SVGAGI (reference sequence). CDR3 in amino acids: CASTSPGQGTGYTF. The CDR3 bases are TGTGCCAGCACCTCACCGGGACAGGGCACTGGCTACACCTTC.